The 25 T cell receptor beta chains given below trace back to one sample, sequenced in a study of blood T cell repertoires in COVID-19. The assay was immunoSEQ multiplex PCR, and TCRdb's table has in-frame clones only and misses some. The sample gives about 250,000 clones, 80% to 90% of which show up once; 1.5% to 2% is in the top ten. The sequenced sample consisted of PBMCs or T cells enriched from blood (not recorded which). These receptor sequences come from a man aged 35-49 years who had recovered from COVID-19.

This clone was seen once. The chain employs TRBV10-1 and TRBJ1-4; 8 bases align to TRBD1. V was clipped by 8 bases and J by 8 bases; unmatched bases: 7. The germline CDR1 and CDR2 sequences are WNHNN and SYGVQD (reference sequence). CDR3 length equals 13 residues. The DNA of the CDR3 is TGCGCCAGCTTAACAGGGGGAAGAGAAAAACTGTTTTTT. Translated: CASLTGGREKLFF.

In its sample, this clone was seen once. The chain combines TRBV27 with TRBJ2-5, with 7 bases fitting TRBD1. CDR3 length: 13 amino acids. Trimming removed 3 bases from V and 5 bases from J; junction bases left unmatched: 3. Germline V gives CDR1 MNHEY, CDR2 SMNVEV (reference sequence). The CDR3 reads CASSFAGGETQYF. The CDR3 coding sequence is TGTGCCAGCAGTTTCGCAGGGGGTGAGACCCAGTACTTC.

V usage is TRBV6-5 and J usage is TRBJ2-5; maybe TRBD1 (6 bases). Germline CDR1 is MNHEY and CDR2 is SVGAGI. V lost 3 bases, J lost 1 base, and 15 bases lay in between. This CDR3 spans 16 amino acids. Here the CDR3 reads CASSYRGMPPQETQYF. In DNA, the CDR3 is TGTGCCAGCAGTTATAGGGGGATGCCCCCCCAAGAGACCCAGTACTTC.

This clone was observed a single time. CDR3 coding DNA: TGTGCCAGCAGCGGCGGGGCTACAGATACGCAGTATTTT. It is translated as CASSGGATDTQYF. The rearrangement joins TRBV6-5 to TRBJ2-3; a possible D gene is TRBD2 (6 bases). Per the germline V gene, CDR1 is MNHEY and CDR2 is SVGAGI. V dropped 6 bases and J dropped 3 bases, with 10 bases sitting between them. The CDR3 totals 13 residues.

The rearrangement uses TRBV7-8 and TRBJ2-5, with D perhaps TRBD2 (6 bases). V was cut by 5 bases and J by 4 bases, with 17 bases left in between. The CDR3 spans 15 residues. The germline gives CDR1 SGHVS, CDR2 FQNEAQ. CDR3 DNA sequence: TGTGCCAGCAGCCGAGCCTCGACTAGTTTAGAGACCCAGTACTTC. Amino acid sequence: CASSRASTSLETQYF.

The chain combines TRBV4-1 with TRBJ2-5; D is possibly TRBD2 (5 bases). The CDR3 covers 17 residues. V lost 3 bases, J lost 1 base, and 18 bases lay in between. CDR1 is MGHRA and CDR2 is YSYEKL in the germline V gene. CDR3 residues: CASSHPFRGAPQETQYF. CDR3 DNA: TGCGCCAGCAGCCACCCTTTCCGGGGAGCGCCCCAAGAGACCCAGTACTTC.

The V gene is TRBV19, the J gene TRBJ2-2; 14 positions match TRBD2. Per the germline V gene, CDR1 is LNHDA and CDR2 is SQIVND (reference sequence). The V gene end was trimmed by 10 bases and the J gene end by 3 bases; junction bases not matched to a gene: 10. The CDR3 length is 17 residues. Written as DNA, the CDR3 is TGTGCCATAAGAGCCCGGGGACTAGCGGGGGACACCGGGGAGCTGTTTTTT. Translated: CAIRARGLAGDTGELFF. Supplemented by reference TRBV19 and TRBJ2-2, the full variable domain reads DGGITQSPKYLFRKEGQNVTLSCEQNLNHDAMYWYRQDPGQGLRLIYYSQIVNDFQKGDIAEGYSVSREKKESFPLTVTSAQKNPTAFYLCAIRARGLAGDTGELFFGEGSRLTVL.

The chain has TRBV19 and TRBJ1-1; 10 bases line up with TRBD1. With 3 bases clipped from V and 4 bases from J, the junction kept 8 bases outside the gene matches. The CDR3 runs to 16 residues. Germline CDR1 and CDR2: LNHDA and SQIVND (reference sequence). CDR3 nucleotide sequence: TGTGCCAGTAGTATGGGCGGGGGACAGGGGATCACTGAAGCTTTCTTT. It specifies CASSMGGGQGITEAFF.

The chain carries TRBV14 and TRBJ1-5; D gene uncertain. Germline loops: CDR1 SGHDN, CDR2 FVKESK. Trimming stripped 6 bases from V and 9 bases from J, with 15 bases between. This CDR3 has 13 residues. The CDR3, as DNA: TGTGCCAGCAGACCGGCCCCAGCGGGGCCCCAGCATTTT. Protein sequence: CASRPAPAGPQHF.

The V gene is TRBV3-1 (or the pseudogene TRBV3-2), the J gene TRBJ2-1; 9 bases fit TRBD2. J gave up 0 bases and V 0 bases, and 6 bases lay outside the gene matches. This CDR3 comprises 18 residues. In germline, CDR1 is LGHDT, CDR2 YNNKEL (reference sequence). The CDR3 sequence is CASSQDQGGGVSYNEQFF. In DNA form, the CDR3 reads TGTGCCAGCAGCCAAGATCAGGGCGGGGGGGTCTCCTACAATGAGCAGTTCTTC.

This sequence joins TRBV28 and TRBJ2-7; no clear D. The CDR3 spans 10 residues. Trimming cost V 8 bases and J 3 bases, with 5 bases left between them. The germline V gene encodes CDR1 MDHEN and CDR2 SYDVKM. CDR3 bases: TGTGCCAGCGCCAGCTACGAGCAGTACTTC. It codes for CASASYEQYF.

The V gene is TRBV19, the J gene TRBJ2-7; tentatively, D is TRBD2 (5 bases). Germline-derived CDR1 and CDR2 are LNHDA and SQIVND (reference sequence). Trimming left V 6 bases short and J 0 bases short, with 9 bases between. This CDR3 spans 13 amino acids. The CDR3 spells CASSKLDSYEQYF. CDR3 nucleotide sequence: TGTGCCAGTAGCAAACTAGACTCCTACGAGCAGTACTTC.

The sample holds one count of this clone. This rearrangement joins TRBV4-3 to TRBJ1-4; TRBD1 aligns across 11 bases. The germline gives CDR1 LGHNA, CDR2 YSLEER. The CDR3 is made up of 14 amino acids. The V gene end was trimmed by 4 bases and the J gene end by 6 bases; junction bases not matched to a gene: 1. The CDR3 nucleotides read TGCGCCAGCAGCCTGGGACAGGGGGATGAAAAACTGTTTTTT. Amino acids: CASSLGQGDEKLFF.

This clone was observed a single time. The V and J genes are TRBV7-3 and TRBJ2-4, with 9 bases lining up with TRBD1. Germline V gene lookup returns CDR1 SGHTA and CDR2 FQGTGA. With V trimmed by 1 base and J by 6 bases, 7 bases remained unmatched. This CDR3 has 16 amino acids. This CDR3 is CASSLSTGGWGNIQYF. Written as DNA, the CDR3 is TGTGCCAGCAGCTTAAGCACAGGGGGCTGGGGAAACATTCAGTACTTC.

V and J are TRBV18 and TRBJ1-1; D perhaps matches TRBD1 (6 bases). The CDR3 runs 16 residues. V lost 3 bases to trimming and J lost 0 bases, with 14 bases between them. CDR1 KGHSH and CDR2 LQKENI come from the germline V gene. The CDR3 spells CASSPLPGHLNTEAFF. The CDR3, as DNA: TGTGCCAGCTCACCCCTCCCGGGACACTTGAACACTGAAGCTTTCTTT.

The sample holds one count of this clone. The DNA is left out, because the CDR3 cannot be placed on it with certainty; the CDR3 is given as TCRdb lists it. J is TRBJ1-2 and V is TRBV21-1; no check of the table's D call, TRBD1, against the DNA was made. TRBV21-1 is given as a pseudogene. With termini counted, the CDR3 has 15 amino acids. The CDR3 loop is CASSEYFGTGNGYTF.

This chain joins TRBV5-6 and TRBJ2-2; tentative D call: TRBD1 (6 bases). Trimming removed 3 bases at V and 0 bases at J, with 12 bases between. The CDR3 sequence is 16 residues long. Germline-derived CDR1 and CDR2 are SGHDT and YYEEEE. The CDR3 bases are TGTGCCAGCAGCTCGACAGGACTCGCGAACACCGGGGAGCTGTTTTTT. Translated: CASSSTGLANTGELFF.

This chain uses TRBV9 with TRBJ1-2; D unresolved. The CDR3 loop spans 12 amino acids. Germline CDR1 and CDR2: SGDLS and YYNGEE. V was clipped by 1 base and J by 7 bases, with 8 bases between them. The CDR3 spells CASSVNGGGYTF. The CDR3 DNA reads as TGTGCCAGCAGCGTAAACGGAGGTGGCTACACCTTC. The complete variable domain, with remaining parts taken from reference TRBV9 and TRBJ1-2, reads DSGVTQTPKHLITATGQRVTLRCSPRSGDLSVYWYQQSLDQGLQFLIQYYNGEERAKGNILERFSAQQFPDLHSELNLSSLELGDSALYFCASSVNGGGYTFGSGTRLTVV.

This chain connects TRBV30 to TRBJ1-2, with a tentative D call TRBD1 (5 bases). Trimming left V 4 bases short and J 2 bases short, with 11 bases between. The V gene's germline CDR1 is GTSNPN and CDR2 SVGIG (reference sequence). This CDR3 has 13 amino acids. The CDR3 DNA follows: TGTGCCTGGAATCGGGGGACGAACTATGGCTACACCTTC. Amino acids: CAWNRGTNYGYTF.

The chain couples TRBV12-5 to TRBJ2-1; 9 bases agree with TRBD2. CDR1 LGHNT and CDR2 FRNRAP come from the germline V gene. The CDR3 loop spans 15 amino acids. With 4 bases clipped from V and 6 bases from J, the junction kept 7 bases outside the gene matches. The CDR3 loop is CASGSVLSGSNEQFF. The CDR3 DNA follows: TGTGCTAGTGGTTCTGTACTTAGCGGGAGCAATGAGCAGTTCTTC.

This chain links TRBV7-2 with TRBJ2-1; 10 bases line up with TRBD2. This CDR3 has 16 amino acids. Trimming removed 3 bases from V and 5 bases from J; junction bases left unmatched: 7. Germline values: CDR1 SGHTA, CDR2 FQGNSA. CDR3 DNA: TGTGCCAGCAGCTTGGGGACTAGCGCGAACCACAATGAGCAGTTCTTC. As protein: CASSLGTSANHNEQFF.

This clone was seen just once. The CDR3 DNA sequence: TGCAGCGCCAGTACAGGGGCGCCAGATCAGCCCCAGCATTTT. Protein: CSASTGAPDQPQHF. J is TRBJ1-5 and V is TRBV29-1; 7 nucleotides line up with TRBD1. Germline-derived CDR1 and CDR2 are SQVTM and ANQGSEA. This CDR3 is built from 14 residues. The ends lost 7 bases at V and 5 bases at J; junction bases unmatched: 11. The full variable domain, completed using reference TRBV29-1 and TRBJ1-5, is SAVISQKPSRDICQRGTSLTIQCQVDSQVTMMFWYRQQPGQSLTLIATANQGSEATYESGFVIDKFPISRPNLTFSTLTVSNMSPEDSSIYLCSASTGAPDQPQHFGDGTRLSIL.

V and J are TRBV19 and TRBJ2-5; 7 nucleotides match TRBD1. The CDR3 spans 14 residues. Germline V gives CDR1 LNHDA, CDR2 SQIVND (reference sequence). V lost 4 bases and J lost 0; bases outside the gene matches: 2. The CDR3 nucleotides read TGTGCCAGTAGTACGACAGGGTACCAAGAGACCCAGTACTTC. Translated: CASSTTGYQETQYF.

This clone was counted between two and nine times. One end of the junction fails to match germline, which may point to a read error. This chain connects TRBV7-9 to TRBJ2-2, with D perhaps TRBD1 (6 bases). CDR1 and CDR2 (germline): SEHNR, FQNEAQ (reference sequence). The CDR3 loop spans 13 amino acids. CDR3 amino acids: CASRLEGAGELFF. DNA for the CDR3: TGTGCCAGCAGATTAGAGGGGGCCGGGGAGCTGTTTTTT.

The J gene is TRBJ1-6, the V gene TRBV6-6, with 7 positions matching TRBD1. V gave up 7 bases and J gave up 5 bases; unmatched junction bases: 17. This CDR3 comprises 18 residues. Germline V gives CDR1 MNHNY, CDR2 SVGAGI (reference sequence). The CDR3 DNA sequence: TGTGCCAGCACTCGGACAGGTTACTCCTCCTCTAATAATTCACCCCTCCACTTT. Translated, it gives CASTRTGYSSSNNSPLHF.